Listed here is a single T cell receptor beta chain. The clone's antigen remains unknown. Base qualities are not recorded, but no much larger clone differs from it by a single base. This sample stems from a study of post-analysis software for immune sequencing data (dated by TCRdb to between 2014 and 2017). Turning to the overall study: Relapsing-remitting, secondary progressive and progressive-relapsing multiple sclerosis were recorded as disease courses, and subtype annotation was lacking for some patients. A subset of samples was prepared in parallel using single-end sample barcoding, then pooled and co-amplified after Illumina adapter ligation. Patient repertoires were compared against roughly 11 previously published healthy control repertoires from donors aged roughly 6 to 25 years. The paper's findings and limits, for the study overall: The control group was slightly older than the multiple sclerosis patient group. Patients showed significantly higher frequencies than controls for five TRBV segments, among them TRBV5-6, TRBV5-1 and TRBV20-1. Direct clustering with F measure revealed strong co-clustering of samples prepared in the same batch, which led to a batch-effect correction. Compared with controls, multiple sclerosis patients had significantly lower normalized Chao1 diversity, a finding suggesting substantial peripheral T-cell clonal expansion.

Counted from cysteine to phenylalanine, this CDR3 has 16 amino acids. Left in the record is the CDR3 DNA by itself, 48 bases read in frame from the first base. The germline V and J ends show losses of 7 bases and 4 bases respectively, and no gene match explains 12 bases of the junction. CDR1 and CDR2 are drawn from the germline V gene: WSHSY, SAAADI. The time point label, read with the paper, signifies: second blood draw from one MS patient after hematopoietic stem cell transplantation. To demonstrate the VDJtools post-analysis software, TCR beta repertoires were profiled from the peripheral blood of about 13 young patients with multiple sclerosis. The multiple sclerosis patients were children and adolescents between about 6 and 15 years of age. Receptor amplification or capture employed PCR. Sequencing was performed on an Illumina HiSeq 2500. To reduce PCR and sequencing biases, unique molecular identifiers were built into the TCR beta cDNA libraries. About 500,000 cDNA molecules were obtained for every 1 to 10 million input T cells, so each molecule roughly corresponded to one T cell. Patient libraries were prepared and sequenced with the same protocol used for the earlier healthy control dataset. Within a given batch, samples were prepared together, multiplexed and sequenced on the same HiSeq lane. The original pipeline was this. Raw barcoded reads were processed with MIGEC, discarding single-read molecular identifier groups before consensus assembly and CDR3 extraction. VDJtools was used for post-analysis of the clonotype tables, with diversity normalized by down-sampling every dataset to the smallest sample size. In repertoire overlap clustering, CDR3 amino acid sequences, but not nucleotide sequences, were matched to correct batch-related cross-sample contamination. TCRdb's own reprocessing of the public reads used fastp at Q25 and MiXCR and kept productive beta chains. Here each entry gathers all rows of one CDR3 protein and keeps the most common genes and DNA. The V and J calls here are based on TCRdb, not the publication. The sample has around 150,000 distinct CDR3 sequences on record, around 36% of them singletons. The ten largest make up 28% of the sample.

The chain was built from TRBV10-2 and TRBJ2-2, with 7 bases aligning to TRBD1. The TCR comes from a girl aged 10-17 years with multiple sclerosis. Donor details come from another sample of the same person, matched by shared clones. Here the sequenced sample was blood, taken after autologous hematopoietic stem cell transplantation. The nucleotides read TGCGCCAGCACCTCAGACAGGGCTGGGGGCACCGGGGAGCTGTTTTTT. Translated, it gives CASTSDRAGGTGELFF.